Listed below are T cell receptor beta chains from one sample, sequenced in a study of blood T cell repertoires in COVID-19. Produced via immunoSEQ multiplex PCR; TCRdb's table is partial and in-frame only. The sample yields approximately 180,000 clones, approximately 85% seen once. The sequenced sample was peripheral blood. Receptors were obtained from an elderly woman with acute or convalescent COVID-19. Both conserved end residues are part of each CDR3. A D gene is named only where the DNA matches it firmly. A clone size is listed for some rows: how often the clone was seen (once, few, many), or a class if it is expanded.

j_gene,d_gene,v_gene,abundance,CDR3aa,CDR3nt
TRBJ2-1,TRBD1,TRBV7-2,NA,CASDPDRGRYNEQFF,TGTGCCAGCGATCCGGACAGGGGGCGCTACAATGAGCAGTTCTTC
TRBJ2-2,NA,TRBV7-3,NA,CASSFDYSTGELFF,TGTGCCAGCAGCTTTGACTACTCCACCGGGGAGCTGTTTTTT
TRBJ2-5,TRBD2,TRBV5-8,NA,CASSPGLAGQETQYF,TGTGCCAGCAGCCCTGGACTAGCCGGTCAAGAGACCCAGTACTTC
TRBJ1-2,NA,TRBV4-1,NA,CASSQDWPQLGGDGYTF,TGCGCCAGCAGCCAAGATTGGCCGCAGCTCGGGGGAGATGGCTACACCTTC
TRBJ2-5,TRBD2,TRBV6-1,NA,CASSGFASGLAGQETQYF,TGTGCCAGCAGTGGGTTTGCTTCCGGACTAGCGGGGCAAGAGACCCAGTACTTC
TRBJ2-5,TRBD1,TRBV2,NA,CASSAGQGVWETQYF,TGTGCCAGCAGCGCGGGACAGGGGGTTTGGGAGACCCAGTACTTC
TRBJ1-1,TRBD1,TRBV5-1,once,CASRYDRDRAEAFF,TGCGCCAGCAGGTACGACAGGGATCGGGCTGAAGCTTTCTTT
TRBJ2-7,TRBD2,TRBV6-2/TRBV6-3,NA,CASSGRTSGFSYEQYF,TGTGCCAGCAGTGGGCGGACTAGCGGGTTCTCCTACGAGCAGTACTTC
TRBJ2-1,TRBD2,TRBV14,NA,CASSRTVSGGPNNEQFF,TGTGCCAGCAGCCGTACGGTTAGCGGGGGTCCTAACAATGAGCAGTTCTTC
TRBJ1-1,NA,TRBV5-1,NA,CASSLEGVGTEAFF,TGCGCCAGCAGCTTGGAGGGGGTCGGCACTGAAGCTTTCTTT
TRBJ2-5,TRBD2,TRBV7-2,once,CASSLARLAGGQETQYF,TGTGCCAGCAGCTTAGCGAGGCTAGCGGGGGGGCAAGAGACCCAGTACTTC
TRBJ2-1,NA,TRBV18,NA,CASSPLRGLHNEQFF,TGTGCCAGCTCACCCCTCCGCGGGTTGCACAATGAGCAGTTCTTC
TRBJ2-7,TRBD2,TRBV20-1,NA,CSASFLAGGPRGEQYF,TGCAGTGCTAGTTTCCTAGCGGGGGGACCCAGGGGCGAGCAGTACTTC
TRBJ1-4,TRBD1,TRBV30,NA,CAWSIRQGREKLFF,TGTGCCTGGAGTATTCGACAGGGGCGAGAAAAACTGTTTTTT
TRBJ1-2,TRBD1,TRBV5-1,NA,CASSRGPDYGYTF,TGCGCCAGCAGCAGGGGGCCGGACTATGGCTACACCTTC
TRBJ1-1,NA,TRBV11-2,once,CASSLFGQGNTEAFF,TGTGCCAGCAGCTTATTCGGGCAGGGAAACACTGAAGCTTTCTTT
TRBJ1-1,NA,TRBV29-1,NA,CSAYDGFGSEAFF,TGCAGCGCCTACGACGGGTTTGGGTCTGAAGCTTTCTTT
TRBJ1-4,NA,TRBV7-9,NA,CASSLAEAATNEKLFF,TGTGCCAGCAGCTTAGCGGAGGCTGCAACTAATGAAAAACTGTTTTTT
TRBJ1-2,NA,TRBV19,NA,CASSPDSHGYTF,TGTGCCAGTAGTCCCGACAGCCATGGCTACACCTTC
TRBJ2-1,NA,TRBV9,few,CASSPGSPNEQFF,TGTGCCAGCAGCCCCGGGAGTCCCAATGAGCAGTTCTTC
TRBJ2-2,NA,TRBV7-2,once,CASSLDSANTGELFF,TGTGCCAGCAGCTTAGACAGTGCGAACACCGGGGAGCTGTTTTTT
TRBJ2-3,NA,TRBV7-9,few,CASSLSTDTQYF,TGTGCCAGCAGCCTTAGCACAGATACGCAGTATTTT
TRBJ1-1,TRBD1,TRBV5-8,NA,CASSIMGQNLRAFF,TGTGCCAGCAGCATAATGGGACAGAACCTTCGAGCTTTCTTT
TRBJ2-7,NA,TRBV5-1,NA,CASSLSGLPFEQYF,TGCGCCAGCAGCTTGAGTGGGCTCCCCTTCGAGCAGTACTTC
TRBJ1-1,NA,TRBV5-5,NA,CASSYSLAEAFF,TGTGCCAGCAGCTACTCCTTGGCTGAAGCTTTCTTT
TRBJ2-5,TRBD2,TRBV7-2,NA,CASSASGGYQETQYF,TGTGCCAGCAGCGCTAGCGGGGGTTATCAAGAGACCCAGTACTTC
TRBJ1-2,NA,TRBV2,NA,CASSLGRGGYTF,TGTGCCAGCAGTTTAGGGAGGGGTGGCTACACCTTC
TRBJ1-5,NA,TRBV18,NA,CASSPGLQDGGNQPQHF,TGTGCCAGCTCACCAGGCTTACAAGACGGGGGCAATCAGCCCCAGCATTTT
TRBJ1-2,NA,TRBV6-6,NA,CASSFHTRAEGYTF,TGTGCCAGCAGTTTTCACACCCGAGCGGAAGGCTACACCTTC
TRBJ2-3,NA,TRBV5-1,NA,CASSLGGRTDTQYF,TGCGCCAGCAGCTTGGGGGGGCGGACAGATACGCAGTATTTT
TRBJ1-2,NA,TRBV2,NA,CASRTGYGYTF,TGTGCCAGCAGGACGGGCTATGGCTACACCTTC
TRBJ2-5,TRBD2,TRBV6-2/TRBV6-3,NA,CASSFPTGTSVAETQYF,TGTGCCAGCAGTTTCCCTACCGGGACTAGCGTCGCCGAGACCCAGTACTTC
TRBJ2-3,NA,TRBV24-1,NA,CATSDFHSGLTQKYF,TGTGCCACCAGTGATTTCCACTCCGGTCTAACTCAAAAGTATTTT
TRBJ1-1,NA,TRBV12-3/TRBV12-4,NA,CASSLTGYTEAFF,TGTGCCAGCAGTTTGACAGGATACACTGAAGCTTTCTTT
TRBJ2-3,NA,TRBV5-1,NA,CASSLASYRTDTQYF,TGCGCCAGCAGCTTGGCGTCCTACCGCACAGATACGCAGTATTTT
TRBJ2-1,NA,TRBV9,NA,CASSVSNRGGYNEQFF,TGTGCCAGCAGCGTATCAAACAGGGGGGGCTACAATGAGCAGTTCTTC
TRBJ1-1,TRBD1,TRBV6-5,few,CASSYSGTGDWSEAFF,TGTGCCAGCAGTTACTCAGGGACAGGGGATTGGTCTGAAGCTTTCTTT